This T cell receptor beta chain was identified in a study of tumor and adjacent non-tumor tissue in lung cancer. Study context: Aged roughly 30 to 76 years, patients included 9 to 11 men and a few women with stage I to III disease.

The germline V gene has CDR1 SGHAT and CDR2 FQDESV (reference sequence). The CDR3 is made up of 17 amino acids. Remarks on this clonotype: One junction end does not reproduce the germline sequence, and a read error may be involved.

A modified ARM-PCR protocol with three rounds of nested PCR amplified TCRbeta. TCRdb fed the multiplex PCR reads into MiXCR, producing one record per CDR3 protein. Here the sample spans about 50,000 distinct CDR3 sequences, 74% being singletons. The template was RNA from unsorted bulk tissue. The normal lung tissue was taken more than 3 cm from the tumor edge. Donors were chemotherapy-naive, newly diagnosed lung cancer surgical patients in China, August–late 2014. This chain links TRBV11-1 with TRBJ2-2; a weak D match, TRBD2 (8 bases). The source is a woman aged 60-75 years with non-small cell lung cancer. What was sequenced was distant non-tumor lung tissue. CDR3 sequence: CASSPRLARESTGELFF. The CDR3 DNA is TGTGCCAGCAGCCCGCGACTAGCGAGAGAATCCACAGGGGAGCTGTTTTTC.